Listed below are T cell receptor beta chains from one sample, sequenced in a study of cytomegalovirus exposure and HLA in healthy donors. Only in-frame clones appear in the TCRdb table, and some are missing; sequencing was by immunoSEQ multiplex PCR. Its table records 55,000 to 65,000 clones. The source material was PBMCs. These receptors originate from a woman aged 18-29 years in good health and CMV-seronegative. CDR3s leave out the opening cysteine and the closing phenylalanine or tryptophan.

TRBV28,ASSSIQVLIRTARNTIY
TRBV6-4,ASSRTSSYNEQF
TRBV5-6,ASSSGIRGAHYGYT
TRBV6-1,ASIRVPSDNEKLF
TRBV7-8,ASSPTTVTSYNSPLH
TRBV7-9,ASSPPAAGGLGYGYT
TRBV5-4,ASRLGRPGYGYT
TRBV29-1,SVEGWRRNYNEQF
TRBV7-6,ARGSQPQH
TRBV6-5,ASSYTPWGSRGYT
TRBV29-1,SVEGRGPNYGYT
TRBV7-8,ASSFGQQETQY
TRBV25-1,ASSEYSLTGWDGYT
TRBV9,ASSVFSGGSTDTQY
TRBV28,ASSPTGGAGDYEQY
TRBV2,ASSEASGFGYT
TRBV7-6,ASSQRLTDTQY
TRBV6-5,ASSYGAGGSYEQY
TRBV6-1,ASSRTGALNTEAF
TRBV7-3,ASSPGQMTTGELF
TRBV6-6,ASTTGTGTNAYGYT
TRBV1,TSSHRFRRVNTEAF
TRBV4-1,ASSEEENSHLH
TRBV5-1,ASSLEGTGYYEQY
TRBV5-1,ASSFGTSGKRSTDTQY
TRBV18,ASSPSRVGQPQH
TRBV7-6,ASSSPSNGGTQY
TRBV6-4,ASSDGTSGTDTQY
TRBV2,ASITGDYEQY
TRBV13,ASSFYGSRGNTIY
TRBV5-6,ASSPPGRGRGIQY
TRBV28,ASRPRTGLSSPLH
TRBV11-3,ASSPPSGVTEAF
TRBV7-9,ASSLPPRGYLDGEQF
TRBV5-6,ASSLEPGTSRFYEQY
TRBV19,ASTDGGARVVYGYT
TRBV25-1,ASSPREGRSYEQY
TRBV28,ASSLGGAGQPQH
TRBV28,ASESGTGGYEQY
TRBV7-3,ASRAPGNTEAF
TRBV25-1,ASSDHDRNTIY
TRBV5-1,ASMGKVAGPADTQY
TRBV4-2,ASSQDTHYGYT
TRBV4-1,ASSQAPPGTSGGEQETQY
TRBV14,ASSLSAGGDEQY
TRBV30,AWSARGSKNIQY
TRBV7-6,ASSLRQDGEQY
TRBV9,ASSVAIGGAGYNEQF
TRBV5-4,ASSLGGRGNEQY
TRBV29-1,SVNLRDFAEQY
TRBV29-1,SGSDTEAF
TRBV5-1,ASSPDRAGDYGYT
TRBV10-3,AIRPRGRNTEAF